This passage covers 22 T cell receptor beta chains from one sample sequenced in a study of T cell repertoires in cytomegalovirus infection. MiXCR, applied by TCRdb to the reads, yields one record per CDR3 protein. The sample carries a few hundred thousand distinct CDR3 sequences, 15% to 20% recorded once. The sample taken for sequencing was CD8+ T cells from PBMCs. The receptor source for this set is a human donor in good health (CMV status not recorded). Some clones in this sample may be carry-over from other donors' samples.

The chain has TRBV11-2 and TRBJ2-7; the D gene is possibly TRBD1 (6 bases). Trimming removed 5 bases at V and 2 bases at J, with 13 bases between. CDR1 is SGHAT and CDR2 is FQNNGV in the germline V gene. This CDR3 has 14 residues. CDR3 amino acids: CASSEGQGPYEQYF. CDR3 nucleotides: TGTGCCAGCAGCGAAGGGCAGGGGCCCTACGAGCAGTACTTC. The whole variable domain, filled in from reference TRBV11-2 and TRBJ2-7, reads EAGVAQSPRYKIIEKRQSVAFWCNPISGHATLYWYQQILGQGPKLLIQFQNNGVVDDSQLPKDRFSAERLKGVDSTLKIQPAKLEDSAVYLCASSEGQGPYEQYFGPGTRLTVT.

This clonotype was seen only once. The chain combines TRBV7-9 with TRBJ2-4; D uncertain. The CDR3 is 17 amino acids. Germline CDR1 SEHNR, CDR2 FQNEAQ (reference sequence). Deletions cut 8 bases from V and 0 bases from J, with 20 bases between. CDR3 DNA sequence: TGTGCCAGCTCTAAGCCCCCTTGGGTGGAAGCCAAAAACATTCAGTACTTC. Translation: CASSKPPWVEAKNIQYF. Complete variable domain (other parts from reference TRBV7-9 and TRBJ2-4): DTGVSQNPRHKITKRGQNVTFRCDPISEHNRLYWYRQTLGQGPEFLTYFQNEAQLEKSRLLSDRFSAERPKGSFSTLEIQRTEQGDSAMYLCASSKPPWVEAKNIQYFGAGTRLSVL.

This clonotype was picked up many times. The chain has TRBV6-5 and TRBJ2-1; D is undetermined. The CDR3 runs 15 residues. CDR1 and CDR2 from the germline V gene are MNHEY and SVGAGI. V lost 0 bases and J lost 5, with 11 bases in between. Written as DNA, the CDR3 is TGTGCCAGCAGTTACTCTGAGGTAGAAAACAATGAGCAGTTCTTC. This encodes CASSYSEVENNEQFF.

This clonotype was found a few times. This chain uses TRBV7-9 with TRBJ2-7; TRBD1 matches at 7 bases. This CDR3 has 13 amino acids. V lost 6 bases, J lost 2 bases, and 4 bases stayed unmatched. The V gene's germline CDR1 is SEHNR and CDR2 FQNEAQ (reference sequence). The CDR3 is CASRGTVPYEQYF. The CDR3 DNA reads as TGTGCCAGCAGGGGGACAGTTCCCTACGAGCAGTACTTC.

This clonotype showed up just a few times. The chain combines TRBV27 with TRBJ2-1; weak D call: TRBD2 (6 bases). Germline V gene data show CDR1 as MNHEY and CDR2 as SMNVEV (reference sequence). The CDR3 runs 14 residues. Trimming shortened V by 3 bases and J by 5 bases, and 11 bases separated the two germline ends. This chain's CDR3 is CASSFGLTNNEQFF. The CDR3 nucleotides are TGTGCCAGCAGTTTCGGACTAACGAACAATGAGCAGTTCTTC.

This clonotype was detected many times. The CDR3: CASRPLAGPYEQYF. The CDR3 DNA sequence: TGTGCCAGCAGACCACTAGCGGGGCCCTACGAGCAGTACTTC. The chain recombines TRBV28 with TRBJ2-7, with 10 bases fitting TRBD2. CDR1 and CDR2 from the germline V gene are MDHEN and SYDVKM. This CDR3 region has 14 residues. V shed 6 bases and J 2 bases; nucleotides not matched to a gene: 4.

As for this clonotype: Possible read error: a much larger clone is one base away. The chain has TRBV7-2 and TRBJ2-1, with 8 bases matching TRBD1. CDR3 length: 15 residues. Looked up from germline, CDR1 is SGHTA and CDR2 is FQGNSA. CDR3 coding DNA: TGTGCCAGCAGCCGAGCAGGGGGCGCCTACAATGAGCAGTCCTTC. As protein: CASSRAGGAYNEQSF.

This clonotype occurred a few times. As DNA, the CDR3 is TGTGCCAGCAGTTCCACTGAAGCTTTCTTT. Amino acids: CASSSTEAFF. The V gene is TRBV27, the J gene TRBJ1-1; D call uncertain. Per the germline V gene, CDR1 is MNHEY and CDR2 is SMNVEV (reference sequence). The ends were cut back, 4 bases at V and 4 bases at J, with 1 base in the middle. This CDR3 is built from 10 residues.

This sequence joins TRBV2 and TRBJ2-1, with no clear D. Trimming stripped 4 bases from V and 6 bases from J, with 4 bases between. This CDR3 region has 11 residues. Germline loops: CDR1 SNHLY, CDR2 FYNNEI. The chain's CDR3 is CASSVGNEQFF. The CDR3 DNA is TGTGCCAGCAGTGTCGGCAATGAGCAGTTCTTC. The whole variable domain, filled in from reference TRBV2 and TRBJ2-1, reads EPEVTQTPSHQVTQMGQEVILRCVPISNHLYFYWYRQILGQKVEFLVSFYNNEISEKSEIFDDQFSVERPDGSNFTLKIRSTKLEDSAMYFCASSVGNEQFFGPGTRLTVL.

CDR3 in DNA: TGTGCCAGCAGTCTCCTTGCCACCGGGGAGCTGTTTTTT. This sequence encodes CASSLLATGELFF. The J gene is TRBJ2-2, the V gene TRBV12-3 or TRBV12-4; D not certain. The CDR3 loop spans 13 amino acids. Trimming took 5 bases from V and 4 from J, leaving 8 bases between them.

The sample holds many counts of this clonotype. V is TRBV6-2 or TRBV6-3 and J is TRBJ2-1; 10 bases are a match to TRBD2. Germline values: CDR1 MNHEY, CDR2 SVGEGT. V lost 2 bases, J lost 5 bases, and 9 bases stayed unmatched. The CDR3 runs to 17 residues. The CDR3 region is CASSYLSPSGRNNEQFF. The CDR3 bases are TGTGCCAGCAGTTACCTTTCACCTAGCGGGAGAAACAATGAGCAGTTCTTC.

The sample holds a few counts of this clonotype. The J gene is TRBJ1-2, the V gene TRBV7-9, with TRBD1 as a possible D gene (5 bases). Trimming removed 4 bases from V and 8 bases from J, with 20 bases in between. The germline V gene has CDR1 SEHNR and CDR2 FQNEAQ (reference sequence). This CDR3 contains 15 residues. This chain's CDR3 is CASSSDIQGIVGYTF. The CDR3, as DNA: TGTGCCAGCAGCTCGGACATTCAGGGTATCGTGGGCTACACCTTC.

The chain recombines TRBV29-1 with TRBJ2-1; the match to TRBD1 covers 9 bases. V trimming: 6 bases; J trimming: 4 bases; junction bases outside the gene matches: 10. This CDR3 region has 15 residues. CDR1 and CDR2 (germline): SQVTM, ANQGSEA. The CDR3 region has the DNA TGCAGCGTCAGGCCTGACAGGGGGTGGTACAATGAGCAGTTCTTC. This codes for CSVRPDRGWYNEQFF.

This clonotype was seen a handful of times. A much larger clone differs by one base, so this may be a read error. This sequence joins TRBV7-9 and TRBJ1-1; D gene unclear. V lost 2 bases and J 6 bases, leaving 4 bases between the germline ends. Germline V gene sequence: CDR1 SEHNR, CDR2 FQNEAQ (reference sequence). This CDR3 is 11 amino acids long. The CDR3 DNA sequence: TGTGCCAGCAGCTTATTATCTGAAGCTTTCTTT. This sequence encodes CASSLLSEAFF.

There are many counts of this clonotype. CDR3 coding DNA: TGTGCCAGCAGCAGCGATCTCGTAAACACTGAAGCTTTCTTT. Residues: CASSSDLVNTEAFF. This chain links TRBV7-2 with TRBJ1-1; D not resolved. Germline CDR1 and CDR2: SGHTA and FQGNSA. V shed 5 bases and J shed 2 bases, with 12 bases lying between them. The CDR3 loop spans 14 amino acids.

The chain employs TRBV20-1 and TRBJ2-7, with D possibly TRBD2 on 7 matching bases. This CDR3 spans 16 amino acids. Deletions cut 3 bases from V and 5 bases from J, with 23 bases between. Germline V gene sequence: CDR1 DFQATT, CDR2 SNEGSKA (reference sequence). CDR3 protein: CSASRGGRVAVNEQYF. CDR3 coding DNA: TGCAGTGCTAGTAGGGGGGGGAGGGTAGCTGTCAACGAGCAGTACTTC.

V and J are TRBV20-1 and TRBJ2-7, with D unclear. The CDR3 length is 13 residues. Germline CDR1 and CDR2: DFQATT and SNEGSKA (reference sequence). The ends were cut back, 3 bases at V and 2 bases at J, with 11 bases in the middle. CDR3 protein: CSARTGLAYEQYF. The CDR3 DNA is TGCAGTGCTAGGACGGGCCTCGCCTACGAGCAGTACTTC.

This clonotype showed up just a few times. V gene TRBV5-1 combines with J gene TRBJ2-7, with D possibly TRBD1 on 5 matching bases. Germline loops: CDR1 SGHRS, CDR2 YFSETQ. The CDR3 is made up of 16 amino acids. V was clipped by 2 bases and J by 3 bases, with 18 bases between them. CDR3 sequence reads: CASSFGDSEAVYEQYF. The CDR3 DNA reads TGCGCCAGCAGCTTTGGCGACAGCGAAGCCGTCTACGAGCAGTACTTC.

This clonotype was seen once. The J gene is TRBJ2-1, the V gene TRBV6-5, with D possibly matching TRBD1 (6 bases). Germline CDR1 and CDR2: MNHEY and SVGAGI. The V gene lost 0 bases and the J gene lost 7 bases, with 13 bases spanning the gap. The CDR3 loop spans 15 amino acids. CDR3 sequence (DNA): TGTGCCAGCAGTTACTCGCTAACAGGGACGAATGAGCAGTTCTTC. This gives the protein CASSYSLTGTNEQFF.

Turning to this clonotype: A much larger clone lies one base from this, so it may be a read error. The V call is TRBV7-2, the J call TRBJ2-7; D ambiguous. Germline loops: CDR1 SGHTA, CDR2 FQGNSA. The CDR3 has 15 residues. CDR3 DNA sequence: TGTGCCAGCAGCCACTATGGACGACCCTCCTGCGAGCAGTACTTC. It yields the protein CASSHYGRPSCEQYF.

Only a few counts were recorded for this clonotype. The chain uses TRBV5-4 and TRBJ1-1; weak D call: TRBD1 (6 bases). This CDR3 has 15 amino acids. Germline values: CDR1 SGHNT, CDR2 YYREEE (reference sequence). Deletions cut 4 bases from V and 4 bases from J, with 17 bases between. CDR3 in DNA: TGTGCCAGCAGCCCTAAGGGGGGGGGCATCACTGAAGCTTTCTTT. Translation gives CASSPKGGGITEAFF.

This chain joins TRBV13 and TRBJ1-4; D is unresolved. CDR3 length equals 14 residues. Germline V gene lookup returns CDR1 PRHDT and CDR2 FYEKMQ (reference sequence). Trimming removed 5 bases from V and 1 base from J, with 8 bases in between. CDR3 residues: CASSLGVTNEKLFF. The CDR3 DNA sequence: TGTGCCAGCAGCCTTGGGGTAACTAATGAAAAACTGTTTTTT.